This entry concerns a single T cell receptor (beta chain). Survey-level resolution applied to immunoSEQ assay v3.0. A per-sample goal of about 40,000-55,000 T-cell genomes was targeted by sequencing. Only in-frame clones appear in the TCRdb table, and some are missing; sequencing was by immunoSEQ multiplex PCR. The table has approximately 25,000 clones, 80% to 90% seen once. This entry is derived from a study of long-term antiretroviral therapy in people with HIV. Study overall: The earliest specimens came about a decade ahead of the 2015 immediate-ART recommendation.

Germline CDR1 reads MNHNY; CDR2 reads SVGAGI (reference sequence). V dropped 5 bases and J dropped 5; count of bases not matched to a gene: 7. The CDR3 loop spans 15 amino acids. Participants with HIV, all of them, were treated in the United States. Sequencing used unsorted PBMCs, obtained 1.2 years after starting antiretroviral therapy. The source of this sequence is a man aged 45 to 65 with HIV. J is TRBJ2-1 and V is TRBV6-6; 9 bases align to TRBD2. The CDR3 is CASSSLLAGHNEQFF. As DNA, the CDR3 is TGTGCCAGCAGTAGCCTTCTAGCGGGACACAATGAGCAGTTCTTC.